This T cell receptor (beta chain) stems from a study of CXCR3-negative and CXCR3-positive naive CD8 T cells. Study details: Summed over all libraries, TRB reads came to about 140 million, with about 1.5 +/- 0.3 million per library. Study results and limitations: Whereas both naive subsets had comparably high diversity, memory CD8+ cells had much lower diversity. Compared with CXCR3-negative naive cells, CXCR3-positive naive cells showed more hydrophobic TRB CDR3s.

TRB cDNA libraries were made by UMI-labeled 5' RACE. TCRdb re-analyzed the 5' RACE reads; it lists each CDR3 protein once, without DNA. This sample's clone table lists about 110,000 distinct CDR3 sequences. Comments on this clonotype: As yet, its antigen is unknown.

This CDR3 spans 14 amino acids. The V gene's germline CDR1 is SGHRS and CDR2 YFSETQ. This chain connects TRBV5-1 to TRBJ2-2. Sequencing was done on a sample of naive CXCR3+ CD8+ T cells from blood. As for subset: CD45RO-CCR7+CD27+CD95- naive CD8+ T cells expressing CXCR3 (TNR3+). The TCR sequence derives from a human donor in good health. Some clones in this sample may be carry-over from other donors' samples. This chain's CDR3 is CASSIPDRTGELFF. Full variable domain (missing parts from reference TRBV5-1 and TRBJ2-2): KAGVTQTPRYLIKTRGQQVTLSCSPISGHRSVSWYQQTPGQGLQFLFEYFSETQRNKGNFPGRFSGRQFSNSRSEMNVSTLELGDSALYLCASSIPDRTGELFFGEGSRLTVL.